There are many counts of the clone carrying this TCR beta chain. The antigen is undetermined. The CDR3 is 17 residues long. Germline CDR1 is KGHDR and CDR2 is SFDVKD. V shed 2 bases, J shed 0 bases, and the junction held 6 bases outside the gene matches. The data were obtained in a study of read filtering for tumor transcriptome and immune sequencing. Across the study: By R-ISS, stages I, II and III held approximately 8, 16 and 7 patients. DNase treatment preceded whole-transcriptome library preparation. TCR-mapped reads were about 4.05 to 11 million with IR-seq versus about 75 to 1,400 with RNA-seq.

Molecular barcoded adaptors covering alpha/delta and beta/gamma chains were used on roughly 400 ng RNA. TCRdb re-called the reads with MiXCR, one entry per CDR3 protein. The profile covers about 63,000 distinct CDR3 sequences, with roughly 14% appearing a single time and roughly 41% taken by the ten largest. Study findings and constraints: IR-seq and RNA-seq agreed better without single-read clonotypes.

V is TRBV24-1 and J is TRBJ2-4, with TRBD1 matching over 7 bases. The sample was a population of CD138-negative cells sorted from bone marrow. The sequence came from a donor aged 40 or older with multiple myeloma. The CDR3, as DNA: TGTGCCACCAGTGATTACGGGACAGAGAGAGCCAAAAACATTCAGTACTTC. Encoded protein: CATSDYGTERAKNIQYF.